Reported below is one TCR beta chain. There is no known antigen for this receptor. No much larger clone exists at a distance of one base, and base qualities are not known. These data belong to a study of blood T cells in healthy people across ages (dated by TCRdb to about 2015). Regarding the research as a whole: Template switching captured roughly one uniquely barcoded TCR beta cDNA molecule per two T cells in model experiments. The study measured age-related changes in TCR beta repertoire diversity using deep sequencing normalized with unique cDNA molecular identifiers. Two additional independent replicas of 1 million unique cDNA reads from the same blood draw were analyzed for two donors (one aged 18 to 30 and one aged 80 or older). To avoid experimental bias, donors of different ages were distributed randomly across sequencing lanes. The donors were divided into four age groups: young (average around 17 years), middle-aged (about 40), aged (about 56) and long-lived (82).

Systemically healthy Caucasian individuals from Russia, roughly 40 in total and aged roughly 6 to 100 years, were included as donors. Each donor gave 8.5 to 10 milliliters of peripheral blood, collected into EDTA-treated Vacutainer tubes. Ficoll-Paque density-gradient centrifugation was used to isolate PBMCs, with at least 6 million per sample. Trizol reagent was used to extract total RNA from PBMCs, with at least 6 micrograms per sample. For every donor, an aliquot of PBMCs went through flow cytometry to measure the percentages of naive CD45RAhigh/CD27high T cells. The CDR3 starts with the cysteine, ends with the phenylalanine, and has 18 residues. Just the 54-base CDR3 DNA is kept, in frame starting at base 1. The germline V gene (reference sequence) sets CDR1 to MNHEY and CDR2 to SMNVEV. What the study reported, not specific to this receptor: Compared with the aged group, more naive CD4+ T cells, fewer expanded clones and increased TCR diversity were shown by the long-lived group, suggesting age selection. Since profiling was done on bulk unsorted PBMCs, naive and antigen-experienced compartments could not be conclusively compared. A strong correlation was found between observed TCR beta diversity and the percentage of naive T cells measured by flow cytometry. Estimates of total diversity based on one million sequenced T cells were regarded as lower bounds and as underestimates. As age increased, observed TCR beta diversity per million T cells dropped in a roughly linear way, and a significant reduction was already evident by age about 40. Donor CMV infection status was unknown, potentially confounding age-related changes in expanded clonotypes.

The library was produced with 5' RACE. The sequencer listed for this sample is Illumina HiSeq 2500. A second roughly 7 to 11 cycle PCR used a sample-barcoded 5' primer and a J-beta primer mix. Each TCR beta cDNA molecule received a unique molecular identifier from a template-switch 5' adaptor carrying 12 random nucleotides. Each sample yielded at least 2.5 million CDR3-containing paired-end reads. All of the RNA was converted into first-strand cDNA using the Mint cDNA synthesis kit, with a TRBC-specific oligonucleotide serving as the primer. Following uracil-DNA glycosylase treatment, a first 18-cycle PCR with universal primers M1SS and BC2_uni_R was performed on all cDNA. Per the original workflow: Each sample was normalized by randomly selecting 1 million high-quality reads, each carrying a distinct molecular identifier. Instead of being binned into consensus sequences, reads that shared molecular identifiers were thrown out. MiTCR, with a Q25 quality threshold and the strictest error-elimination algorithm, was used for CDR3 identification, clonotype clustering and error correction. Lower-bound total TCR beta diversity was estimated with a nonparametric unseen species model using Euler transformation. In-frame beta chains were kept once TCRdb had trimmed the public reads at Q25 with fastp and called clones with MiXCR. Under each unique CDR3 protein, matching rows form one entry showing the most common genes and DNA. TCRdb's processing, not the authors' own work, is the source of the V and J calls. Recorded for this sample are about 1,000,000 distinct CDR3 sequences; less than 50% of them occurred a single time. The ten largest clones represent under 20% of the sample.

The rearranged chain carries TRBV27 and TRBJ2-1; 8 central nucleotides agree with TRBD2. The DNA end favors TRBJ2-7, so the J call may be wrong. The sequence was obtained from a woman aged 55-70 years in good health. Material: blood. The CDR3 region has the sequence CASSRRSTTSGSYNEQYF. The base sequence is TGTGCCAGCAGTCGACGAAGCACTACTAGCGGAAGCTACAATGAGCAGTACTTC.